This TCR beta chain was recorded in a study of shared clonotypes between healthy human individuals (dated by TCRdb to about 2020). Regarding the complete study: A few men and a couple of women, aged 18 to 49 years, made up the cohort. Per donor, three plates each were used for CD4 naive and CD4 memory, two for CD8 naive, and one for CD8 memory. To estimate repertoire size and how much clonotype sharing occurs between individuals, the study deeply sequenced the blood TCR repertoires of roughly 5 healthy adults. Different laboratories and diverse techniques were used to prepare libraries and sequence TCR repertoires, to increase sequencing depth and limit assay-specific biases. Between about 0.9 and 9 billion PBMCs per donor were obtained by leukapheresis.

This clone was counted between two and nine times. Its antigen is unknown. Base quality data are lacking; no much larger clone is found one base away. Donors were healthy HIV-negative adults with no recently reported acute infections or vaccinations. Only Caucasian adults living in Nashville, Tennessee, USA were represented among the donors. CD4+ T cells were enriched through magnetic negative selection, after which naive cells were positively selected on CD45RA and the remaining negative fraction served as the memory subset. Blood was obtained by leukapheresis, after which PBMCs were separated by Ficoll-Histopaque density gradient centrifugation and cryopreserved in liquid nitrogen vapor phase. Analytical flow cytometry was used to check the purity and quantity of every magnetically sorted T cell population. Genomic DNA was isolated from every sorted fraction and measured by UV absorbance on a Nanodrop 2000c.

TCR CDR3 regions were amplified from genomic DNA by multiplex PCR using the deep immunoSEQ assay. Extracted genomic DNA from each cell subset was distributed evenly across all wells of several immunoSEQ 96-well plates, and each plate was treated as a replicate. For sorted subsets, about 200 ng genomic DNA, equal to about 30,000 T cell genomes, was loaded into each replicate PCR. The purified libraries were quantified using a Qubit 3.0 fluorometer, sized with a Bioanalyzer 2100, and then quantified again using the KAPA Library Quantification kit. Every immunoSEQ 96-well plate was sequenced on a separate single-read 150-cycle Illumina NextSeq 550 flow cell. The source study handled its data this way. Because the immunoSEQ output included only junctional sequences and no quality scores, the filtering could not be the same as the filtering used for full-length reads. To assign V/J genes and CDR3, sequences were annotated using PyIR, a Python wrapper for IgBLAST v1.9, with IMGT germline references. Reads were removed for weak V/J assignments (E-value above 1e-6), missing CDR3, stop codons, out-of-frame junctions, or ambiguous translated residues. V3J clonotypes were defined by identical inferred V gene, J gene, and CDR3 amino acid sequence. To compute the percentage overlap between repertoires, the number of shared unique clonotypes was divided by the size of the smaller repertoire. Repertoire richness was assessed with RTK rarefaction, the Chao1 estimator, and Recon v2.1 estimates of unobserved clonotypes. Generation probabilities for all TCRbeta clonotypes obtained by the gDNA method from a handful of donors were computed using OLGA. TCRdb mirrors the immuneACCESS table, restricted to in-frame sequences. Some clones are absent from its copies; in checked studies, under half trace to an unresolved V gene, and the reason for the others is unknown. V, J and clone size are taken as reported in that table, and D and trimming were inferred from the DNA itself. In this sample the table shows over a million clones, about 84% of which occur a single time. Of the sample, 0.61% falls within the top ten clones.

Overall study outcomes, separate from this receptor: Naive subsets generally had larger estimated clonotype richness than memory subsets did. Sampling was restricted to blood, and TCR repertoires in tissue are likely to differ from TCR repertoires in blood. The genetic and exposure-history diversity represented was limited by the small number of donors. Compared with non-shared clonotypes, the clonotypes found in all four sorted-subset donors had higher generation probabilities. About 5% of naive CD4, 3.5% of naive CD8, about 2.5% of memory CD4, and approximately 0.39% of memory CD8 clonotypes were shared across several donors. Based on pairwise subsampling, the degree of clonotype sharing among donors was expected to be affected by sequencing depth. Rarefaction of sorted-subset datasets indicated incomplete sequencing despite the large sequencing depth.

The CDR3 contains 14 residues, cysteine and phenylalanine counted. Only CDR3 DNA is held: 42 bases, read in frame from base 1. As encoded in the germline V gene, CDR1 is SNHLY while CDR2 is FYNNEI. Germline trimming: 2 bases from V, 4 bases from J; junction bases outside gene matches: 2. The sample was memory CD4+ T cells from PBMCs. The intended sense of this specimen's cell subset or site label: CD45RA-negative fraction. The chain couples TRBV2 to TRBJ2-7; the junction holds 10 bases that match TRBD1. The TCR was taken from a man aged 18 to 35 in good health. Some clones in this sample may be carry-over from other donors' samples. In nucleotides, the sequence is TGTGCCAGCAGTGAATGGACAGGGGGATACGAGCAGTACTTC. This gives the protein CASSEWTGGYEQYF.